Listed here are 11 T cell receptor beta chains from one sample, sequenced in a study of T-cell memory formation after mild COVID-19 (dated by TCRdb to the early 2020s). The library was prepared using 5' RACE. The instrument given in TCRdb is Illumina NovaSeq 6000. TCRdb passed the public sequencing reads through fastp at Q25 and MiXCR, retaining productive beta sequences. Entries that share a CDR3 protein sequence are merged under the most common genes and DNA. A total of 100,000 to 120,000 distinct CDR3 sequences appear in this sample, over 20% of them only once. The ten largest clones represent about 42% of the sample. Source material: PBMCs or a T cell subset sorted from them (not recorded which). These receptor sequences come from a man aged 18 to 30 who had mild COVID-19 (a few samples of this study predate the infection). The sample titles of this study are shuffled in the database, so cell type and time point are left out; the donor was told from shared clones.

Ten or more counts support this clonotype. The V call is TRBV7-8, the J call TRBJ1-1; maybe TRBD1 (5 bases). The CDR3 loop spans 14 amino acids. Germline V gene sequence: CDR1 SGHVS, CDR2 FQNEAQ. With 3 bases removed from V and 2 bases from J, the gap between germline ends came to 10 bases. The CDR3, as DNA: TGTGCCAGCAGCTTGGGTGGGGGAAACACTGAAGCTTTCTTT. Residues: CASSLGGGNTEAFF.

The genes are TRBV12-3 or TRBV12-4 and TRBJ1-1, with 8 nucleotides matching TRBD1. This CDR3 has 15 residues. V was pared by 6 bases and J by 4 bases, with 10 bases of the junction left unmatched. The CDR3 coding sequence is TGTGCCAGCAGCCAAATCGGACAGGGAGGCACTGAAGCTTTCTTT. This gives the protein CASSQIGQGGTEAFF.

This clonotype was seen more than once but under ten times. The rearrangement links TRBV7-9 to TRBJ2-3; 11 bases match TRBD2. The germline V gene encodes CDR1 SEHNR and CDR2 FQNEAQ (reference sequence). The V segment lost 1 base and the J segment 4 bases; nucleotides outside the gene matches: 7. The CDR3 has 17 amino acids. The chain's CDR3 is CASSLVGSGGAADTQYF. CDR3 nucleotides: TGTGCCAGCAGCTTAGTCGGTAGCGGGGGGGCAGCAGATACGCAGTATTTT.

The chain has TRBV12-3 or TRBV12-4 and TRBJ2-2; D not resolved. The CDR3 covers 12 residues. The V gene lost 5 bases and the J gene lost 8 bases, with 9 bases spanning the gap. CDR3: CASSANGGELFF. As DNA, the CDR3 is TGTGCCAGCAGTGCCAATGGGGGGGAGCTGTTTTTT.

V usage is TRBV19 and J usage is TRBJ2-1; D ambiguous. Germline loops: CDR1 LNHDA, CDR2 SQIVND (reference sequence). Between the trimmed V and J ends, which lost 7 bases and 3 bases, there was a span of 4 bases. The CDR3 consists of 11 residues. The CDR3 nucleotides read TGTGCCAGTACGTACTACAATGAGCAGTTCTTC. Protein product: CASTYYNEQFF.

The V gene is TRBV7-3, the J gene TRBJ2-2; D call uncertain. The germline gives CDR1 SGHTA, CDR2 FQGTGA. Between the trimmed V and J ends, which lost 6 bases and 1 base, there was a span of 9 bases. The CDR3 runs 14 residues. The CDR3: CASSPPLNTGELFF. The CDR3 DNA follows: TGTGCCAGCAGTCCACCTTTGAACACCGGGGAGCTGTTTTTT.

In its sample, this clonotype was seen many times. V is TRBV13 and J is TRBJ2-7, with 8 bases that match TRBD2. Germline CDR1 and CDR2: PRHDT and FYEKMQ (reference sequence). V lost 1 base to trimming and J lost 2 bases; unmatched junction nucleotides: 10. The CDR3 covers 17 residues. CDR3 sequence: CASSLVASGPRAYEQYF. For the CDR3, the DNA is TGTGCCAGCAGCTTAGTGGCTAGCGGGCCCCGGGCCTACGAGCAGTACTTC.

J is TRBJ2-1 and V is TRBV19; the D is unclear. Looked up from germline, CDR1 is LNHDA and CDR2 is SQIVND (reference sequence). The CDR3 runs 13 residues. V lost 4 bases and J 0 bases, leaving 4 bases between the germline ends. CDR3 protein: CASSTTSYNEQFF. In DNA form, the CDR3 reads TGTGCCAGTAGTACTACCTCCTACAATGAGCAGTTCTTC.

There are a few counts of this clonotype. The chain links TRBV15 to TRBJ1-1; D not resolved. Germline V gene lookup returns CDR1 LNHNV and CDR2 YYDKDF (reference sequence). V gave up 8 bases and J gave up 4 bases, with 11 bases separating them. CDR3 length: 12 amino acids. CDR3 nucleotide sequence: TGTGCCACCGGGCGGGCTACCACTGAAGCTTTCTTT. Amino acid sequence: CATGRATTEAFF. The full variable domain, in which reference TRBV15 and TRBJ1-1 provide the parts outside the CDR3, is DAMVIQNPRYQVTQFGKPVTLSCSQTLNHNVMYWYQQKSSQAPKLLFHYYDKDFNNEADTPDNFQSRRPNTSFCFLDIRSPGLGDTAMYLCATGRATTEAFFGQGTRLTVV.

This clonotype was picked up a small number of times. For the CDR3, the DNA is TGCGCCAGCAGCCACGAGGGCCGGGGGATCGAGCAGTACTTC. This gives the protein CASSHEGRGIEQYF. The J gene is TRBJ2-7, the V gene TRBV4-1; D may be TRBD2 (6 bases). The CDR3 has 14 amino acids. V was shortened by 3 bases and J by 6 bases, with 15 bases between the two germline ends. Germline V gene lookup returns CDR1 MGHRA and CDR2 YSYEKL.

This clonotype occurred a few times. The V call is TRBV5-6, the J call TRBJ1-1, with 10 nucleotides matching TRBD1. Germline CDR1 and CDR2: SGHDT and YYEEEE. The CDR3 runs 17 residues. V gave up 1 base and J gave up 0 bases; unmatched junction bases: 6. This CDR3 is CASSLMGQGYVNTEAFF. The CDR3 DNA reads as TGTGCCAGCAGCTTGATGGGACAGGGGTATGTGAACACTGAAGCTTTCTTT. The variable domain in full, completed from reference TRBV5-6 and TRBJ1-1, reads DAGVTQSPTHLIKTRGQQVTLRCSPKSGHDTVSWYQQALGQGPQFIFQYYEEEERQRGNFPDRFSGHQFPNYSSELNVNALLLGDSALYLCASSLMGQGYVNTEAFFGQGTRLTVV.